This TCR beta chain was identified in a study of blood T cell repertoires in COVID-19. Study-level background: The study drew acute and convalescent COVID-19 samples from the United States, Italy and Spain. Nucleic acid was either cDNA or gDNA, and it came from T cells, B-cell-depleted T cells, or PBMCs.

Original handling: By means of reference gene primer amplification, nucleated cell counts were estimated. TCRdb keeps only in-frame clones here, not all; method: immunoSEQ multiplex PCR. That table furnishes V, J and clone size, whereas the DNA furnished D and trimming. Here the sample spans more than 120,000 clones, about 83% being singletons. V lost 1 base and J lost 4, with 10 bases in between. This CDR3 comprises 14 residues. Germline CDR1 is SEHNR and CDR2 is FQNEAQ (reference sequence). This receptor was taken from a woman aged 45-65 years with active or convalescent COVID-19. This chain links TRBV7-9 with TRBJ1-2; possibly TRBD1 for D (6 bases). Sequencing input: peripheral blood. The CDR3 nucleotides are TGTGCCAGCAGCTTAGGTACAGGGCTCTATGGCTACACCTTC. Protein: CASSLGTGLYGYTF.